The entry below describes one T cell receptor (beta chain). These data belong to a study of blood T cell repertoires in COVID-19. Study in general: Sites in the United States, Italy and Spain provided acute and convalescent COVID-19 samples.

Original processing notes: Reference gene primer amplification in the assay estimated nucleated cell counts. Some clones are missing from TCRdb's copy, which holds only in-frame ones; the method was immunoSEQ multiplex PCR. Clone size and V and J calls were adopted from that table, with D and trimming inferred from the DNA. The data show 330,000 or so clones, approximately 89% seen once. The CDR3 has 14 residues. Trimming pared 2 bases from V and 3 bases from J, leaving 11 bases between. Germline V CDR1 and CDR2: SGHRS, YFSETQ. This sequence originates from a man between 35 and 55 years old in a cohort exposed to, infected with or recovered from COVID-19 (not recorded which). Sequencing used PBMCs or T cells enriched from blood (not recorded which). The chain uses TRBV5-1 and TRBJ1-1, with D perhaps TRBD1 (6 bases). CDR3 DNA sequence: TGCGCCAGCAGCTTCAAAGGGGGAGACACTGAAGCTTTCTTT. Translating it yields CASSFKGGDTEAFF.